The source of this T cell receptor beta chain is a study of cytomegalovirus exposure and HLA in healthy donors. In the study overall: There were fewer than 130 million unique TCR beta sequences, drawn from about 200 million T cells, in an earlier analysis.

Whole-study results and caveats: Among the most significant clusters, several appeared linked to common viral pathogens in a later analysis. Overall, approximately 150 TCR beta chains were annotated as cytomegalovirus-associated.

A multiplex PCR was run with 60 Vbeta primers and 13 Jbeta primers. Sequencing used immunoSEQ multiplex PCR; TCRdb keeps in-frame clones, though not all of them. The sample holds 150,000 to 200,000 clones, around 83% seen once. Turning to this clone: Antigen specificity is unknown. The junction does not match germline at one end; this may be a read error.

Germline assignment: CDR1 LNHNV and CDR2 YYDKDF (reference sequence). This CDR3 region has 17 residues. This receptor was taken from a man aged 35 to 55 in good health and CMV-seropositive. Source material: PBMCs. The rearrangement joins TRBV15 to TRBJ2-4; 8 bases map to TRBD2. The CDR3 DNA reads TGTGCCACCAGCAGAGGAATAGGAGCGGGAGAGGGAAACAGTCAGTACTTC. Its protein is CATSRGIGAGEGNSQYF.